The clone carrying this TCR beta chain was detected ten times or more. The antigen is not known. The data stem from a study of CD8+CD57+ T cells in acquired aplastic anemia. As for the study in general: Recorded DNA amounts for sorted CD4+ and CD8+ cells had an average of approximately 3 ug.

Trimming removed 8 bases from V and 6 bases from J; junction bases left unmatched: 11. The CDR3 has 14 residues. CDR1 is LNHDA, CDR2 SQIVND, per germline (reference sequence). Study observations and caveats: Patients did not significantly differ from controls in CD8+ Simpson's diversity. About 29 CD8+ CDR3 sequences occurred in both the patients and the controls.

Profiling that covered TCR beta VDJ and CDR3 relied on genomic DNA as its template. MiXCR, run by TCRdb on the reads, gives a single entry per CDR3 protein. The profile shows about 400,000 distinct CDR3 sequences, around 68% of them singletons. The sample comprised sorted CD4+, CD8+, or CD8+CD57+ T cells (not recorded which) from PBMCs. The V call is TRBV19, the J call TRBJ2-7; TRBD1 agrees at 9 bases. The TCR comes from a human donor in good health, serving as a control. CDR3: CASATRDRASEQYF. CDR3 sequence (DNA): TGTGCCAGTGCCACCCGGGACAGGGCCAGCGAGCAGTACTTC.